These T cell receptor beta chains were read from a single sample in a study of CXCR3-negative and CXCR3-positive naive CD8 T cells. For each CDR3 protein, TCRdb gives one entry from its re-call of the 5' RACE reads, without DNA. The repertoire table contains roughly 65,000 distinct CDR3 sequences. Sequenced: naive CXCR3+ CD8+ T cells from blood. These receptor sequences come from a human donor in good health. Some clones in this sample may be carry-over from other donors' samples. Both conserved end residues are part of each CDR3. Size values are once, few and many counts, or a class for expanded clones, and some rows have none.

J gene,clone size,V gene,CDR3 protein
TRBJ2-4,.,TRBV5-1,CASADGNIQYF
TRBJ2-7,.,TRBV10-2,CASSESSGGLSYEQYF
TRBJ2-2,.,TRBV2,CASSELAGGPNTGELFF
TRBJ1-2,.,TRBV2,CATSTGIGYTF
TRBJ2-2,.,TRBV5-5,CASSLADRTYTGELFF
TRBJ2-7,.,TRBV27,CASSLLSQAYEQYF
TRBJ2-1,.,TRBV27,CASTWGYGGGNYNEQFF
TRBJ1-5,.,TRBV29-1,CSVEDRVFFRLSYSNQPQHF
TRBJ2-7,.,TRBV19,CASSWGPTSYEQYF
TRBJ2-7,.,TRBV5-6,CASSSTGGDYSPSYEQYF
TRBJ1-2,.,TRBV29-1,CSVAAQGGYGYTF
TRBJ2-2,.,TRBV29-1,CSVDRGNTGELFF
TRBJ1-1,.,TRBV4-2,CASSQIRTDLMNTEAFF
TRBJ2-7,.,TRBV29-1,CSVARGLQSYEQYF
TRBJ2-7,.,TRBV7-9,CASSPRGQLFSYEQYF
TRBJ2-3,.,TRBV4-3,CASSALAGGPSSSTDTQYF
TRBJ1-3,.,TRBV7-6,CASSLLPEDTIYF
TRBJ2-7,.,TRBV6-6,CASSYSDTFYEQYF
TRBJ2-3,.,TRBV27,CASSPDLDTQYF
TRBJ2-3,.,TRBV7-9,CASSFGGGATDTQYF
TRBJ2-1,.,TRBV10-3,CAISLGTSGGPHNEQFF
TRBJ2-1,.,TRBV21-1,CASRKGGTSGGGEQFF
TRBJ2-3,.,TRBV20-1,CSARDLWGGGPGTDTQYF
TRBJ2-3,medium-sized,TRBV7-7,CASSFHHYTSGGAADTQYF
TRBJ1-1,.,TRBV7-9,CASSSTGGVEAFF
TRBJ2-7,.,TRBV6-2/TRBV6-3,CASSSLTTGDYYEQYF
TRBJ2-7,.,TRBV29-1,CSVEKLGAPEQYF
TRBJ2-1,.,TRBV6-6,CASRVAGGPNEQFF
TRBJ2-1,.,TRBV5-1,CASSLGDSSYNEQFF
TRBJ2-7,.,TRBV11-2,CASTLLAFSYEQYF
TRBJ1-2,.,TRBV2,CASISTPAGYGYTF
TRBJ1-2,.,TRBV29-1,CSSGTGAVGYTF
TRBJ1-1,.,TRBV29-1,CSVLDRTGERVNTEAFF
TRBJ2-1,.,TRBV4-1,CASSQVRLAGDNEQFF
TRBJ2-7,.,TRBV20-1,CSARERMGSAGTKYEQYF
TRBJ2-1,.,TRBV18,CASSPFPRGPAGDEQFF
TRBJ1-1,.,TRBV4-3,CASSQDRPGTEAFF
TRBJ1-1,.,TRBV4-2,CASSQSKGTEAFF
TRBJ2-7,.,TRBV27,CASSRTAVGQQYF
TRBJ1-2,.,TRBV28,CASSWGGLYGYTF
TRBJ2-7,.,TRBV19,CASSPTGGNEQYF
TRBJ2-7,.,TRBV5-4,CASSFSEGIGLYEQYF
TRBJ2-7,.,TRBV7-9,CASSLGTVNEQYF
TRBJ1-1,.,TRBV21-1,CASSKGAQGGDMGPTEAFF
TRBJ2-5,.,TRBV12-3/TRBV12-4,CASSSRLAGDKETQYF
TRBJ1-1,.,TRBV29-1,CSVLGGTEAFF
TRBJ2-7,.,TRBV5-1,CASSLAGTASYEQYF
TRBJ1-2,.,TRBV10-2,CASSPDRGSGYTF
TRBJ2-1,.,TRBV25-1,CASSSPNEQFF
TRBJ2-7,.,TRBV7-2,CASRPGQATYEQYF
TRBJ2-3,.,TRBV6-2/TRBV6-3,CASSYLDITDTQYF
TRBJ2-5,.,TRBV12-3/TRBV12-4,CASSRWARETQYF
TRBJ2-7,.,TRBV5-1,CASSLGTVYEQYF
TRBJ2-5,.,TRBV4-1,CASSQGSDWEIETQYF